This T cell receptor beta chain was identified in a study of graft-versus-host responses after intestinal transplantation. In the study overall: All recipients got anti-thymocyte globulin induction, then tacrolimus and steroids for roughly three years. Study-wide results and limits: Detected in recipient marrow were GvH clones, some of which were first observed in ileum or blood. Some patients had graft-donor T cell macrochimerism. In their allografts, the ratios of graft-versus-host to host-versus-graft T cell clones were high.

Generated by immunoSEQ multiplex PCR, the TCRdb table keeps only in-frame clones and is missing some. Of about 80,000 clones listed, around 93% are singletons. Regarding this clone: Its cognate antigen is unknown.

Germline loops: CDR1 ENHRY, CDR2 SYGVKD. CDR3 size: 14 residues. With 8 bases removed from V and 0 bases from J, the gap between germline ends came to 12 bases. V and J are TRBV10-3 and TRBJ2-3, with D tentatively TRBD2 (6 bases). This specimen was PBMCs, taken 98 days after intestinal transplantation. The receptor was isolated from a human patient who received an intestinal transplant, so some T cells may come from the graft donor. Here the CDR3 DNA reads TGTGCCATCTATAGCGGCCTCAGCACAGATACGCAGTATTTT. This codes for CAIYSGLSTDTQYF.